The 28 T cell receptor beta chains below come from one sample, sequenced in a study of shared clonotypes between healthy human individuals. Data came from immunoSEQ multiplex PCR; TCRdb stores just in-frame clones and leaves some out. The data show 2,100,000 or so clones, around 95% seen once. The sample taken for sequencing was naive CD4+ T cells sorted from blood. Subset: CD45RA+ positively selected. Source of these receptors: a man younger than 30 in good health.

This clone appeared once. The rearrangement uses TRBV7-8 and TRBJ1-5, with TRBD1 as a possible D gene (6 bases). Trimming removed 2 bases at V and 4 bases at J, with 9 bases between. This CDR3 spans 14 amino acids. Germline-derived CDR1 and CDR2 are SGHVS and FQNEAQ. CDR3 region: CASSLRGVNQPQHF. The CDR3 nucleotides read TGTGCCAGCAGCTTAAGGGGGGTAAATCAGCCCCAGCATTTT.

CDR3 sequence: CASSLTSGRAGYQETQYF. The CDR3 DNA reads as TGCGCCAGCAGCTTAACTAGCGGGAGGGCCGGATACCAAGAGACCCAGTACTTC. The chain uses TRBV5-1 and TRBJ2-5; 13 nucleotides match TRBD2. Germline assignment: CDR1 SGHRS and CDR2 YFSETQ. CDR3 size: 18 residues. The V gene end was trimmed by 2 bases and the J gene end by 0 bases; junction bases not matched to a gene: 7.

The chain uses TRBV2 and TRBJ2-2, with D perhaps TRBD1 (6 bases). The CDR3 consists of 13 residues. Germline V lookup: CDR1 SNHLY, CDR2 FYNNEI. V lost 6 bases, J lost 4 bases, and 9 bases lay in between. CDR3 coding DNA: TGTGCCAGCAGGAAGGACAGCACCGGGGAGCTGTTTTTT. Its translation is CASRKDSTGELFF.

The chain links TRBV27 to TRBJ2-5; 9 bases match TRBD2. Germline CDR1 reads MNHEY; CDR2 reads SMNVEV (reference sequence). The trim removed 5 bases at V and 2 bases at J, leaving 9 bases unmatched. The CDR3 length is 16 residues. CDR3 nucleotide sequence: TGTGCCAGCAGTCCGCTCCTTACTAGCGGGCAAGAGACCCAGTACTTC. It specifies CASSPLLTSGQETQYF.

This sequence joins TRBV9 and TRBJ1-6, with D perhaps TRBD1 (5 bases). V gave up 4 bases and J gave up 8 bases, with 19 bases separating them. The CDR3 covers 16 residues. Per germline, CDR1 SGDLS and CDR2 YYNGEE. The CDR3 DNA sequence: TGTGCCAGCAGCTCCTCCAGGGTTGTGGTCGATTCACCCCTCCACTTT. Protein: CASSSSRVVVDSPLHF.

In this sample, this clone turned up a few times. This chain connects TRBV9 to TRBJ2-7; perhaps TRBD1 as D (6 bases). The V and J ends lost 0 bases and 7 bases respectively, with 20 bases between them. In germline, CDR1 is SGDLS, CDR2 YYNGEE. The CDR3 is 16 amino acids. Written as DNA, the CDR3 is TGTGCCAGCAGCGTAGACTTGGGCAGGGGAATCGAGGAGCAGTACTTC. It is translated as CASSVDLGRGIEEQYF.

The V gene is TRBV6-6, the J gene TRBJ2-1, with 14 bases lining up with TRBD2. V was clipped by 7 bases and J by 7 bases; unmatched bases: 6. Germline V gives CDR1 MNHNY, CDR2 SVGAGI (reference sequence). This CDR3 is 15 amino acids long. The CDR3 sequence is CASTSGLAGVNEQFF. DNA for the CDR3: TGTGCCAGCACCTCGGGACTAGCGGGAGTTAATGAGCAGTTCTTC.

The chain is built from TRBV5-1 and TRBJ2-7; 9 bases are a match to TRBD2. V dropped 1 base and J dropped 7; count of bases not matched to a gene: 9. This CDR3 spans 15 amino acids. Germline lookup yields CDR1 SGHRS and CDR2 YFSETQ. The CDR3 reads CASSLRPSGDVEQYF. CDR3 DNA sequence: TGCGCCAGCAGCTTGAGGCCTAGCGGGGACGTAGAGCAGTACTTC.

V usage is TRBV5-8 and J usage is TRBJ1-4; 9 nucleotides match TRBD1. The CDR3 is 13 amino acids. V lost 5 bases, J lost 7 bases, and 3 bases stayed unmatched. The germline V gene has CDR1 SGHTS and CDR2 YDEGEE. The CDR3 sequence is CASRTGGPEKLFF. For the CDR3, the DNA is TGTGCCAGCAGGACAGGGGGACCTGAAAAACTGTTTTTT.

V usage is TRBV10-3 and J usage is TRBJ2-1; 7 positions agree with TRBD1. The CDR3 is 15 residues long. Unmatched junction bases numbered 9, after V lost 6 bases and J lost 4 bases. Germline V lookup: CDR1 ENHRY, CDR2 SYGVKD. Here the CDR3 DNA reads TGTGCCATCAGGATACCGGGACAGAATTACAATGAGCAGTTCTTC. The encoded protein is CAIRIPGQNYNEQFF.

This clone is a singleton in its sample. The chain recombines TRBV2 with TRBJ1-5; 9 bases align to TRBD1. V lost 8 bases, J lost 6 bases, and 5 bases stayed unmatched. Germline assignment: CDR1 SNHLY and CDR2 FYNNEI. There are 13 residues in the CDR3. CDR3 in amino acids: CASASGQGQPQHF. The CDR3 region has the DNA TGTGCCAGCGCCTCGGGACAGGGTCAGCCCCAGCATTTT.

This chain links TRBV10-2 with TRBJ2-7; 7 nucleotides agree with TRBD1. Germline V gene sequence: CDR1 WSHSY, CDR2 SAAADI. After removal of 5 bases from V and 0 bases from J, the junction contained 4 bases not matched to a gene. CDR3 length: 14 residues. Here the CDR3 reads CASSPTGSSYEQYF. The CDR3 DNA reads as TGCGCCAGCAGTCCGACAGGGAGCTCCTACGAGCAGTACTTC.

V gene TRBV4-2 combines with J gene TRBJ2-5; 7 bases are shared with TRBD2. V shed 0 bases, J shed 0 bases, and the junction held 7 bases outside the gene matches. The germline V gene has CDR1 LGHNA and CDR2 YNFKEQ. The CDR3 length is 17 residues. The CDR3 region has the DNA TGTGCCAGCAGCCAAGAGGGAGCGGGGATGTACCAAGAGACCCAGTACTTC. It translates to CASSQEGAGMYQETQYF.

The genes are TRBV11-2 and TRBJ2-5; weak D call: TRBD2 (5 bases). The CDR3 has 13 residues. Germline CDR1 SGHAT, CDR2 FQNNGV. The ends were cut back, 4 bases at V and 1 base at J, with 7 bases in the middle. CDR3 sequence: CASSYGLQETQYF. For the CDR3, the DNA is TGTGCCAGCAGCTATGGACTCCAAGAGACCCAGTACTTC.

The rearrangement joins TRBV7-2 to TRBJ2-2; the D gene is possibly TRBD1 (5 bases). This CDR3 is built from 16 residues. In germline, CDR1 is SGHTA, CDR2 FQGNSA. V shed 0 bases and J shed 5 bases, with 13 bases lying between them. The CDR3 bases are TGTGCCAGCAGCTTAGCAGTGGGGCTTACGACCGGGGAGCTGTTTTTT. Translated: CASSLAVGLTTGELFF.

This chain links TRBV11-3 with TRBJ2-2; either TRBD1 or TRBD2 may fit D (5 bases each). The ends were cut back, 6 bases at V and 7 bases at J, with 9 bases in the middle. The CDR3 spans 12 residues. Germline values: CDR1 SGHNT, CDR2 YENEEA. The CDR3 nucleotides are TGTGCCAGCAGAGAGGGGCTCGGGGAGCTGTTTTTT. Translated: CASREGLGELFF.

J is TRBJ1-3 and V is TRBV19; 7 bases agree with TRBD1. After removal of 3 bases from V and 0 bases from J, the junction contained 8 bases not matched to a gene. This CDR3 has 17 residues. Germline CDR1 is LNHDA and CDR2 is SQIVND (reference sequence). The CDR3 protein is CASSILGQPYSGNTIYF. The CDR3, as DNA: TGTGCCAGTAGTATCTTGGGACAGCCTTACTCTGGAAACACCATATATTTT.

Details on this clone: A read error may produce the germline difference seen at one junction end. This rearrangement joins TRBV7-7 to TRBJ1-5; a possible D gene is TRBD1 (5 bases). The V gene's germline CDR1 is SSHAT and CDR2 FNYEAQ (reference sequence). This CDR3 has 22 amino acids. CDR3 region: CASSLSPPGRTVNGNSNQPQHF. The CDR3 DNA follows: TGTGCTAGCAGCTTATCCCCGCCAGGGAGAACAGTAAACGGGAATAGCAATCAGCCCCAGCATTTT.

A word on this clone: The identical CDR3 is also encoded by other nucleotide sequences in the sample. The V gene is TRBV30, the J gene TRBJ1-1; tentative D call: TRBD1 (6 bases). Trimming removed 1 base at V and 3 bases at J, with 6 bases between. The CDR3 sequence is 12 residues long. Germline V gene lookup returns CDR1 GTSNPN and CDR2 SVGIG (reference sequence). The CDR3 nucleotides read TGTGCCTGGAGTGACAGGGACACTGAAGCTTTCTTT. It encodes CAWSDRDTEAFF.

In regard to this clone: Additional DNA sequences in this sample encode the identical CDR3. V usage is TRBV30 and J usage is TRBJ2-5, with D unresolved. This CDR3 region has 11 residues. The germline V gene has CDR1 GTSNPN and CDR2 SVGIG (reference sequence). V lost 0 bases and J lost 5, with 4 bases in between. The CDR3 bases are TGTGCCTGGAGTGTACGCGAGACCCAGTACTTC. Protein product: CAWSVRETQYF. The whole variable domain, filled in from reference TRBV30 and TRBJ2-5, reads SQTIHQWPATLVQPVGSPLSLECTVEGTSNPNLYWYRQAAGRGLQLLFYSVGIGQISSEVPQNLSASRPQDRQFILSSKKLLLSDSGFYLCAWSVRETQYFGPGTRLLVL.

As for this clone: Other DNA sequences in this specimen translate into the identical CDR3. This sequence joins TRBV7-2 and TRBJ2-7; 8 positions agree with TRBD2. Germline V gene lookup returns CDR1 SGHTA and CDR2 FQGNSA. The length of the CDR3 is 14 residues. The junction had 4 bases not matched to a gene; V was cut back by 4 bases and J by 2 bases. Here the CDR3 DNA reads TGTGCCAGCAGCTCGTCCGGGGGGGCCTACGAGCAGTACTTC. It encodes CASSSSGGAYEQYF.

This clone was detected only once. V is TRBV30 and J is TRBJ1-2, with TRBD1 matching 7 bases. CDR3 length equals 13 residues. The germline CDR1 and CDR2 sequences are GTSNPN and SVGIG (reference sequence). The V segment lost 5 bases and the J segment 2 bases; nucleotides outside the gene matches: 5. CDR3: CAWDRDTNYGYTF. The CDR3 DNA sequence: TGTGCCTGGGACAGGGATACGAACTATGGCTACACCTTC.

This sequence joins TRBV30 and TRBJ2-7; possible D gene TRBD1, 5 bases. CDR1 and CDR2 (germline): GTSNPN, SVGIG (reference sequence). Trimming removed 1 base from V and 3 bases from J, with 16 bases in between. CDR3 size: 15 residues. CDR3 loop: CAWSESQVLFYEQYF. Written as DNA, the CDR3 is TGTGCCTGGAGTGAATCACAGGTTCTTTTCTACGAGCAGTACTTC.

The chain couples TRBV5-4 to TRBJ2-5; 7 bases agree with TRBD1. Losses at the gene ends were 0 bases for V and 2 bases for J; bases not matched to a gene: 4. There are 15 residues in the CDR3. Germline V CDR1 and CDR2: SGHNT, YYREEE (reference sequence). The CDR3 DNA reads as TGTGCCAGCAGCTTGGCAATGGGACAGCAAGAGACCCAGTACTTC. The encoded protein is CASSLAMGQQETQYF.

The CDR3 DNA sequence: TGTGCCAGCAGACAGGGGGTGGGCTATGGCTACACCTTC. This translates into CASRQGVGYGYTF. The V gene is TRBV2, the J gene TRBJ1-2; TRBD1 matches 8 bases. Trimming at V came to 6 bases and at J to 4 bases, leaving 4 bases not matched to a gene. Looked up from germline, CDR1 is SNHLY and CDR2 is FYNNEI. This CDR3 has 13 amino acids.

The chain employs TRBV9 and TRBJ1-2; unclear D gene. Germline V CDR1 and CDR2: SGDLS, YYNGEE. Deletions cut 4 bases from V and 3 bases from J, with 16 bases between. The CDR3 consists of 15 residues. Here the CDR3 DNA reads TGTGCCAGCAGCCCCCAGGCTGACTGGTACTATGGCTACACCTTC. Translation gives CASSPQADWYYGYTF.

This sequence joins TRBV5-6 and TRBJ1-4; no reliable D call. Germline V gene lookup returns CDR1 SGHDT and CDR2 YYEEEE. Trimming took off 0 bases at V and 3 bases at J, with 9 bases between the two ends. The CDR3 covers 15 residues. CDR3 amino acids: CASSLGARSNEKLFF. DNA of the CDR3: TGTGCCAGCAGCTTGGGAGCCAGGTCTAATGAAAAACTGTTTTTT.

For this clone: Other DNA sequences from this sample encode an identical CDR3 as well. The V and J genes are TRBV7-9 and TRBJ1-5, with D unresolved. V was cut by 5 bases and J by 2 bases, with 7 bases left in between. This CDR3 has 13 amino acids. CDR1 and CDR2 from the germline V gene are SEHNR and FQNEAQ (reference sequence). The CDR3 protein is CASSRDGNQPQHF. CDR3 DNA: TGTGCCAGCAGCCGTGACGGCAATCAGCCCCAGCATTTT.